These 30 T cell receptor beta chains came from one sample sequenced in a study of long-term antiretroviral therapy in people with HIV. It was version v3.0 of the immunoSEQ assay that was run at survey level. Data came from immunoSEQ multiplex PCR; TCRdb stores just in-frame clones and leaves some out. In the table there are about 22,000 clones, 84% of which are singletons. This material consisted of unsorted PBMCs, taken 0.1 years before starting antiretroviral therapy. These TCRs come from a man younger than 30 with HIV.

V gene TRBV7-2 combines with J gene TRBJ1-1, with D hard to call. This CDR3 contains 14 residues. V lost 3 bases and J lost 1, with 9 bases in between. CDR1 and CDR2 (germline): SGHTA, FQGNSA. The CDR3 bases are TGTGCCAGCAGCTTTGGACGGGAGAACACTGAAGCTTTCTTT. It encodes CASSFGRENTEAFF.

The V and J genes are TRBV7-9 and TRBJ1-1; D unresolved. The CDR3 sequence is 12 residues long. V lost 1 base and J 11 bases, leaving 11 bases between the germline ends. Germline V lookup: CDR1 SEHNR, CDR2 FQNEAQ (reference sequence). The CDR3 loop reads CASSLGAGSAFF. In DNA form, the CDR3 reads TGTGCCAGCAGCTTAGGGGCGGGGAGTGCTTTCTTT.

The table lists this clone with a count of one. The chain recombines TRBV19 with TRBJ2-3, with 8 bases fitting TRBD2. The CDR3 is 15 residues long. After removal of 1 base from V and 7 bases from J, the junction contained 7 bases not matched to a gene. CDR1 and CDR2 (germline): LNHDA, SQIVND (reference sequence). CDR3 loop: CASSIVSGGQNTQYF. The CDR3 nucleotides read TGTGCCAGTAGTATAGTAAGCGGGGGTCAGAATACGCAGTATTTT.

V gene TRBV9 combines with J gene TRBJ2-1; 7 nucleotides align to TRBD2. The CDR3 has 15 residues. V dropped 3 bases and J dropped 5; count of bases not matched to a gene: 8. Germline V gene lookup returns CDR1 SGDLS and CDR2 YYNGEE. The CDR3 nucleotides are TGTGCCAGCAGCGACCCCCCTAGCGGCCACAATGAGCAGTTCTTC. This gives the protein CASSDPPSGHNEQFF.

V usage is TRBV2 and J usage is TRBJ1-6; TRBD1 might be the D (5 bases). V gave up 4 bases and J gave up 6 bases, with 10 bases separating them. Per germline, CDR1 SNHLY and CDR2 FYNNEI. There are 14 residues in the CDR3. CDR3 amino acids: CASSARVSNSPLHF. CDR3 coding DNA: TGTGCCAGCAGTGCCAGGGTCTCTAATTCACCCCTCCACTTT.

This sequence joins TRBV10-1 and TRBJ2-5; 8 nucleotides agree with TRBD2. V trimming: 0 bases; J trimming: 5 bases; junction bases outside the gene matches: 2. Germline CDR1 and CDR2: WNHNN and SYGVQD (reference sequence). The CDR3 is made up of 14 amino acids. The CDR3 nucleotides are TGCGCCAGCAGTGAGTCTCGGGAGGGGGAGACCCAGTACTTC. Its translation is CASSESREGETQYF.

CDR3 in DNA: TGCGCCAGCAGCTTGGTTGAAAGGGGGCATATTATGTCCTACGAGCAGTACTTC. Residues: CASSLVERGHIMSYEQYF. The chain is built from TRBV5-1 and TRBJ2-7; 7 positions match TRBD1. The J segment lost 1 base and the V segment lost 0 bases, leaving 13 bases of the junction unmatched. Germline CDR1 SGHRS, CDR2 YFSETQ. This CDR3 contains 18 residues.

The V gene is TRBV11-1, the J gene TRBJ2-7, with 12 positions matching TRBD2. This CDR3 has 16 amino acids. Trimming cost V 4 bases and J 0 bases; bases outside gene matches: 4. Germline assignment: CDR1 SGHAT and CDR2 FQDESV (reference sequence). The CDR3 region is CASSYGTSGSSYEQYF. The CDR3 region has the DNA TGTGCCAGCAGCTATGGGACTAGCGGGTCCTCCTACGAGCAGTACTTC.

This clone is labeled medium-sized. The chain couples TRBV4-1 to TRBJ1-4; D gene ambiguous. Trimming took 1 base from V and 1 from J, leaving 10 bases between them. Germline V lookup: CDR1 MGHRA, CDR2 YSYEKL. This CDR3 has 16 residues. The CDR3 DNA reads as TGCGCCAGCAGCCAAGGTCAGCACCAAACTAATGAAAAACTGTTTTTT. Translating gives CASSQGQHQTNEKLFF.

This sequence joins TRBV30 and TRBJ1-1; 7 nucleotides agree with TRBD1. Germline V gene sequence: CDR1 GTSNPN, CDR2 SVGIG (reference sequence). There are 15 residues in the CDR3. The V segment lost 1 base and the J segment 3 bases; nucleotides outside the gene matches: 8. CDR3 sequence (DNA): TGTGCCTGGAGTGAGGGGGCTAGCGGGGACACTGAAGCTTTCTTT. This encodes CAWSEGASGDTEAFF.

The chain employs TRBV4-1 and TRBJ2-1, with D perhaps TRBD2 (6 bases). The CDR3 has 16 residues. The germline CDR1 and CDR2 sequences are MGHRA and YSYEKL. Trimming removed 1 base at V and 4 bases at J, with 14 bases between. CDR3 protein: CASSQATGLAYNEQFF. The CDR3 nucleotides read TGCGCCAGCAGCCAAGCGACGGGGCTAGCGTACAATGAGCAGTTCTTC.

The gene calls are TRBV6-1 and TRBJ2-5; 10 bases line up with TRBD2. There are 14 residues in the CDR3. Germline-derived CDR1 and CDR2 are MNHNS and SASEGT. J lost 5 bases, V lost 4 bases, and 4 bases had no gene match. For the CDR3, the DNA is TGTGCCAGCAGTGTTAATAGCGGGAGGGAGACCCAGTACTTC. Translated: CASSVNSGRETQYF.

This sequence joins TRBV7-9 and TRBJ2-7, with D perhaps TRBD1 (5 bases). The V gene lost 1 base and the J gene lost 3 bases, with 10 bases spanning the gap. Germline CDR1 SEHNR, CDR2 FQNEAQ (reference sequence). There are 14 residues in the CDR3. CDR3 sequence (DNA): TGTGCCAGCAGCTTAGAAGGGGCGGTCTACGAGCAGTACTTC. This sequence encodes CASSLEGAVYEQYF.

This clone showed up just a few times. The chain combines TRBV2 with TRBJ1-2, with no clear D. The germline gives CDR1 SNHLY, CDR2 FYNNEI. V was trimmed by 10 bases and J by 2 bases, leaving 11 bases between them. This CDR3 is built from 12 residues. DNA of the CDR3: TGTGCCATCGGAGCGGGGAACTATGGCTACACCTTC. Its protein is CAIGAGNYGYTF.

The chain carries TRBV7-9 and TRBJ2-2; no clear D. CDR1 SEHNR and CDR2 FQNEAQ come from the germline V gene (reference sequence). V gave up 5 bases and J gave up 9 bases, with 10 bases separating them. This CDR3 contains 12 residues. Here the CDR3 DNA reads TGTGCCAGCAGCCCGGAAGATCGGGAGCTGTTTTTT. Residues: CASSPEDRELFF. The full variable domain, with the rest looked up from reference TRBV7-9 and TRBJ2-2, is DTGVSQNPRHKITKRGQNVTFRCDPISEHNRLYWYRQTLGQGPEFLTYFQNEAQLEKSRLLSDRFSAERPKGSFSTLEIQRTEQGDSAMYLCASSPEDRELFFGEGSRLTVL.

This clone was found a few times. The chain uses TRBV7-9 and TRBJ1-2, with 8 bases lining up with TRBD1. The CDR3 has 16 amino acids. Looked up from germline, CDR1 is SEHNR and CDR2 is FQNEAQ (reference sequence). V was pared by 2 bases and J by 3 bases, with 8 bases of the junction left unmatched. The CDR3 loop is CASSLISLDRDYGYTF. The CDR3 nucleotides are TGTGCCAGCAGCTTAATATCGCTGGACAGGGACTATGGCTACACCTTC.

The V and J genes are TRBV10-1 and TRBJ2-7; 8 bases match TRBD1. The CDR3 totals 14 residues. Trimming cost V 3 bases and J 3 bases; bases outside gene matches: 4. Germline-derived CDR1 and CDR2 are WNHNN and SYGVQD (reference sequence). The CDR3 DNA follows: TGCGCCAGCAGTGATACCGGACAGGGCTACGAGCAGTACTTC. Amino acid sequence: CASSDTGQGYEQYF.

In DNA, the CDR3 is TGTGCCAGGATAAAGGGGGATATGGGCACTGAAGCTTTCTTT. Amino acids: CARIKGDMGTEAFF. The chain uses TRBV21-1 and TRBJ1-1; the table's D call of TRBD1 was not tested on the DNA. TRBV21-1 is described as a pseudogene. This CDR3 contains 14 residues.

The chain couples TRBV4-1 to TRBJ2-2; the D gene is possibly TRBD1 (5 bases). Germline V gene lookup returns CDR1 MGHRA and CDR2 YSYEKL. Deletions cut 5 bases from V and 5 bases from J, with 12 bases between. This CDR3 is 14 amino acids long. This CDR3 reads CASSRFGATGELFF. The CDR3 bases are TGCGCCAGCAGCAGATTTGGGGCGACCGGGGAGCTGTTTTTT.

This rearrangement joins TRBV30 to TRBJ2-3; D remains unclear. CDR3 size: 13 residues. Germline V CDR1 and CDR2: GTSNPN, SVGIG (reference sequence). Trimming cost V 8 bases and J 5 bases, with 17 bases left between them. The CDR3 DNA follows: TGTGCCCGAGATCGATTTTCGGAAGATACGCAGTATTTT. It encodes CARDRFSEDTQYF.

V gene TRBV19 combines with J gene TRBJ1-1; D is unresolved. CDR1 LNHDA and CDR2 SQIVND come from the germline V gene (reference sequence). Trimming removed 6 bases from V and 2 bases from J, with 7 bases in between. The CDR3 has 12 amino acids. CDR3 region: CASRPSNTEAFF. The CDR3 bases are TGTGCCAGTAGACCGAGTAACACTGAAGCTTTCTTT.

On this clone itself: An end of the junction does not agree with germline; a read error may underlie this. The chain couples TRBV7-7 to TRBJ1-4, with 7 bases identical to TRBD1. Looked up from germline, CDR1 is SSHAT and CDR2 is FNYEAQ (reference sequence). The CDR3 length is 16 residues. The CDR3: CASSLGEGQFYEKLFF. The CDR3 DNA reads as TGTGCTAGCAGCTTAGGTGAGGGACAGTTCTATGAAAAACTGTTTTTT.

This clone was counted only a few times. The DNA of the CDR3 is TGTGCCAGCAGCCAAGGGTCCTACGAGCAGTACTTC. Translated: CASSQGSYEQYF. The chain carries TRBV14 and TRBJ2-7; no firm D call. The CDR3 runs 12 residues. Germline V gives CDR1 SGHDN, CDR2 FVKESK. Deletions cut 1 base from V and 1 base from J, with 2 bases between.

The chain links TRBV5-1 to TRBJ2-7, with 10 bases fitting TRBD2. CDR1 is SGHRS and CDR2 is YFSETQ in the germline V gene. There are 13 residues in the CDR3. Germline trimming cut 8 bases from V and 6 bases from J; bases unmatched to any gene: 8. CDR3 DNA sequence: TGCGCCAGGAAACTAGCGGGAATGGTCGAGCAGTACTTC. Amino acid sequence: CARKLAGMVEQYF. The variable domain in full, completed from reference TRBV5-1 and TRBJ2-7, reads KAGVTQTPRYLIKTRGQQVTLSCSPISGHRSVSWYQQTPGQGLQFLFEYFSETQRNKGNFPGRFSGRQFSNSRSEMNVSTLELGDSALYLCARKLAGMVEQYFGPGTRLTVT.

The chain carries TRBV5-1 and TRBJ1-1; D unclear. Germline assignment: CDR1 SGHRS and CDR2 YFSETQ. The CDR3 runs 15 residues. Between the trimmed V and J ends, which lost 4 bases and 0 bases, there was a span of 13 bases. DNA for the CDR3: TGCGCCAGCAGCCCTACGGGATCGTTGAACACTGAAGCTTTCTTT. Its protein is CASSPTGSLNTEAFF.

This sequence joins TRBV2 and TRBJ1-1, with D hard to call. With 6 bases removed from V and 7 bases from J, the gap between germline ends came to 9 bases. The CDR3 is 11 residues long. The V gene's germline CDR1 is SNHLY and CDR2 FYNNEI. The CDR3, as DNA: TGTGCCAGCAGCCCAAATATTGAAGCTTTCTTT. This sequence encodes CASSPNIEAFF.

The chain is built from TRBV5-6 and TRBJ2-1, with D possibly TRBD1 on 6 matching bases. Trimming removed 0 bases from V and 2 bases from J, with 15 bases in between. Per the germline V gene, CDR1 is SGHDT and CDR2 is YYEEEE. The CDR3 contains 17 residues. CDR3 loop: CASSLEMDPGAYNEQFF. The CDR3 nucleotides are TGTGCCAGCAGCTTGGAAATGGACCCAGGGGCCTACAATGAGCAGTTCTTC.

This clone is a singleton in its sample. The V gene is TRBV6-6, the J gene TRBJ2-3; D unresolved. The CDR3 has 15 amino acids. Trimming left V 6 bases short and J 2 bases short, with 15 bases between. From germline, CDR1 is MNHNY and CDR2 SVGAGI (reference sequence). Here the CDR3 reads CASSQDPTVTDTQYF. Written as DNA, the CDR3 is TGTGCCAGCAGCCAGGACCCTACTGTCACAGATACGCAGTATTTT.

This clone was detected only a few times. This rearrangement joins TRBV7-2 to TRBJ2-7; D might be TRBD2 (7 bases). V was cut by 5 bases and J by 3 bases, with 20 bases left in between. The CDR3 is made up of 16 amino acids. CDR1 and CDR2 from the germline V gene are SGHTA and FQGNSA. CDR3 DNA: TGTGCCAGCAGCGTCGTTGTGGCAGGGGAGGGCTACGAGCAGTACTTC. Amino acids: CASSVVVAGEGYEQYF.

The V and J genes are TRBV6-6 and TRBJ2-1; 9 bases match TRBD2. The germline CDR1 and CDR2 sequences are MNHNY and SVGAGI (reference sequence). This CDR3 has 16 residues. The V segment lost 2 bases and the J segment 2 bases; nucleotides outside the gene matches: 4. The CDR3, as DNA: TGTGCCAGCAGTTACCAGGGCGGGAGGGCCTACAATGAGCAGTTCTTC. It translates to CASSYQGGRAYNEQFF.